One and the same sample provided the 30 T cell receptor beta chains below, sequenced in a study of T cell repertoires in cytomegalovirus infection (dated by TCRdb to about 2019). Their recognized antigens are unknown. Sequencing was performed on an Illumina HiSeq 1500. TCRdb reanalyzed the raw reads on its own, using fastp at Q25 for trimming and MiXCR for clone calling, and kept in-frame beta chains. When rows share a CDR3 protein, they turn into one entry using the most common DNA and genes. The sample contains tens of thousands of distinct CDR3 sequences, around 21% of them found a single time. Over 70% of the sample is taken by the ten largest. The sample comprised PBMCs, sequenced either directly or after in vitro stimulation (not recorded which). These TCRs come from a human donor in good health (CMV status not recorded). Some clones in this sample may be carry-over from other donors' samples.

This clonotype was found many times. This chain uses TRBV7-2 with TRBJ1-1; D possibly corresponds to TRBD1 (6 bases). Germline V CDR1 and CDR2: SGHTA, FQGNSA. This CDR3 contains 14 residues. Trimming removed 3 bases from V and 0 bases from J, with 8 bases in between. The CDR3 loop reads CASSFRGMNTEAFF. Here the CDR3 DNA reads TGTGCCAGCAGCTTCAGGGGCATGAACACTGAAGCTTTCTTT.

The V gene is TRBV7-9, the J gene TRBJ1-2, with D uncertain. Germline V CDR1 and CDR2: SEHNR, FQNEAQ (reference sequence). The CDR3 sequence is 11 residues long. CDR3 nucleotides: TGTGTGACGGGGTTCGTCTATGGCTACACCTTC. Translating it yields CVTGFVYGYTF.

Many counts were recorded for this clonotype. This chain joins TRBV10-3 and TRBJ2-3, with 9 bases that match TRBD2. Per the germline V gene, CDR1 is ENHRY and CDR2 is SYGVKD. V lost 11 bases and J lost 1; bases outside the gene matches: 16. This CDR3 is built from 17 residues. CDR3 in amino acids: CAASPETSGIGTDTQYF. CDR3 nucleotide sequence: TGTGCCGCTTCGCCCGAGACTAGCGGAATCGGCACAGATACGCAGTATTTT.

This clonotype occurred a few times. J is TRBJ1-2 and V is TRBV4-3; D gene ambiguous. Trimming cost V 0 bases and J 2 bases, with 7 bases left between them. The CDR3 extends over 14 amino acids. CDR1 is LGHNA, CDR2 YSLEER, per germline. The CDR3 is CASSQDFGNYGYTF. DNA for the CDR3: TGCGCCAGCAGCCAAGATTTTGGAAACTATGGCTACACCTTC.

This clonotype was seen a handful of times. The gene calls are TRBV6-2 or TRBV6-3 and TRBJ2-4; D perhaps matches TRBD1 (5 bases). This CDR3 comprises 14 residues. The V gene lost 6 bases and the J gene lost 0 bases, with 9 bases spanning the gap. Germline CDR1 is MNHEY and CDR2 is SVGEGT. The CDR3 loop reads CASRPTVAKNIQYF. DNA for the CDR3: TGTGCCAGCAGACCGACAGTAGCCAAAAACATTCAGTACTTC.

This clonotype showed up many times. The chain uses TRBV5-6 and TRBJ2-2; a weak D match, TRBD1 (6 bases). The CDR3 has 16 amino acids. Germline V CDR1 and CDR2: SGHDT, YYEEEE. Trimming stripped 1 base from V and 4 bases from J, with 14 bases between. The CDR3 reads CASSLMGQSATGELFF. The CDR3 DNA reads TGTGCCAGCAGCTTGATGGGACAATCGGCCACCGGGGAGCTGTTTTTT.

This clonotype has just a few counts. CDR3 loop: CASSPRDHEQFF. CDR3 nucleotide sequence: TGTGCCAGCAGCCCACGGGATCATGAGCAGTTCTTC. This chain uses TRBV7-2 with TRBJ2-1, with a tentative D call TRBD2 (5 bases). Trimming pared 5 bases from V and 8 bases from J, leaving 10 bases between. CDR1 and CDR2 from the germline V gene are SGHTA and FQGNSA. CDR3 length: 12 amino acids.

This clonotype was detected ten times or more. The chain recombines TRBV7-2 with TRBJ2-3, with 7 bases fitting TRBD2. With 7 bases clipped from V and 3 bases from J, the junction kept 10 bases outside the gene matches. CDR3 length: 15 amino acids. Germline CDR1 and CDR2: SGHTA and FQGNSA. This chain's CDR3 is CASKIVGGSTDTQYF. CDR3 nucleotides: TGTGCCAGCAAGATCGTGGGCGGGAGTACAGATACGCAGTATTTT.

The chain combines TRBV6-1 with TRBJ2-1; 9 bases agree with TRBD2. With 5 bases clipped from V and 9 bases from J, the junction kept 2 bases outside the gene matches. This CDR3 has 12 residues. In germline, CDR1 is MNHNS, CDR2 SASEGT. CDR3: CASSKLAGEQFF. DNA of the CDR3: TGTGCCAGCAGTAAACTAGCGGGTGAGCAGTTCTTC.

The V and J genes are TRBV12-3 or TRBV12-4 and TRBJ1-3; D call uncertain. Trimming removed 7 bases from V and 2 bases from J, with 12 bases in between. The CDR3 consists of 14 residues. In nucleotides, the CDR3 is TGTGCCAGCAACCCGGGCCCTACTGGAAACACCATATATTTT. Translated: CASNPGPTGNTIYF.

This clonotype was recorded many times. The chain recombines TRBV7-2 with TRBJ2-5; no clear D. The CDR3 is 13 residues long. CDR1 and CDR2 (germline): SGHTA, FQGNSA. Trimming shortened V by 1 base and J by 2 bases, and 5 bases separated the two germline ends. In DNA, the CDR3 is TGTGCCAGCAGCTTAGGGGCACAAGAGACCCAGTACTTC. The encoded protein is CASSLGAQETQYF.

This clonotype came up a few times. The CDR3 here is CASSLGGDTSRNEQFF. The CDR3 bases are TGTGCCAGCAGCTTAGGAGGGGACACAAGCCGTAATGAGCAGTTCTTC. The V and J genes are TRBV7-2 and TRBJ2-1; possible D gene TRBD1, 6 bases. Germline V gene sequence: CDR1 SGHTA, CDR2 FQGNSA. This CDR3 is 16 amino acids long. The germline V and J ends were trimmed by 1 base and 7 bases, with 17 bases remaining between them.

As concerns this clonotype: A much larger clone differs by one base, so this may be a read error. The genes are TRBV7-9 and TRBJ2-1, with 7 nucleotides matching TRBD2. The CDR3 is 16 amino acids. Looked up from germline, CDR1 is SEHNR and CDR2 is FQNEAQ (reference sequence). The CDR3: CASSLMGGGPHNEQLF. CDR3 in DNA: TGTGCCAGCAGCTTAATGGGGGGAGGGCCACACAATGAGCAGTTATTC.

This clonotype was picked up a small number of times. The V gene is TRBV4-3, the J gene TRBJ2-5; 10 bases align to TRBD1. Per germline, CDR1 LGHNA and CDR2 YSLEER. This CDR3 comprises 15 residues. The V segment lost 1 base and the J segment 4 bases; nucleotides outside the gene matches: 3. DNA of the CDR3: TGCGCCAGCAGCCAAGGACAGGGGGCGGGAGAGACCCAGTACTTC. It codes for CASSQGQGAGETQYF.

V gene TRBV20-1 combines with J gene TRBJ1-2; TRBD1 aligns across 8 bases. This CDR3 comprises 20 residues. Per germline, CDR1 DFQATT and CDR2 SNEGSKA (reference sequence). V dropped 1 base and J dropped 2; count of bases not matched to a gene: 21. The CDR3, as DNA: TGCAGTGCTAGAGTGTTCAGGGGGCGGATAAGTGGTTCTACGAACTATGGCTACACCTTC. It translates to CSARVFRGRISGSTNYGYTF.

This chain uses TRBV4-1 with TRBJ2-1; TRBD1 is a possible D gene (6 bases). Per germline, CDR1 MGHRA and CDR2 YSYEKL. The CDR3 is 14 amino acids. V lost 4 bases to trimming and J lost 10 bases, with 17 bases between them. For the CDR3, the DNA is TGCGCCAGCAGCCCCATCAACAGGGTTGGGGAGCAGTTCTTC. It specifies CASSPINRVGEQFF.

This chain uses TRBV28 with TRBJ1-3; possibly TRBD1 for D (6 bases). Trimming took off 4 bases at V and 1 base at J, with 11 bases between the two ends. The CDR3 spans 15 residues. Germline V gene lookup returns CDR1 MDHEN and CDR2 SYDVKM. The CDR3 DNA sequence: TGTGCCAGCAGTTCCCCAGGGACATCTGGAAACACCATATATTTT. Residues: CASSSPGTSGNTIYF.

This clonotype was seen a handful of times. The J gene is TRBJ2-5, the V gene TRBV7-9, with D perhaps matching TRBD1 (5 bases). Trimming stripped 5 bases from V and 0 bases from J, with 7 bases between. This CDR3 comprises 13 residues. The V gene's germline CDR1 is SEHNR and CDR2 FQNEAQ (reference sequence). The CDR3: CASSLRDQETQYF. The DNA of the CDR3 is TGTGCCAGCAGCCTCAGGGACCAAGAGACCCAGTACTTC.

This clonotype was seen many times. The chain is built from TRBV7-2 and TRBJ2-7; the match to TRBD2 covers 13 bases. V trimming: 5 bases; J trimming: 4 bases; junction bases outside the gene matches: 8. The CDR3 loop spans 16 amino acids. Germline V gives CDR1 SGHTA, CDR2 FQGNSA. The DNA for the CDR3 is TGTGCCAGCAGCATGACCGGGACTAGCGGGATTTACGAGCAGTACGTC. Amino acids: CASSMTGTSGIYEQYV.

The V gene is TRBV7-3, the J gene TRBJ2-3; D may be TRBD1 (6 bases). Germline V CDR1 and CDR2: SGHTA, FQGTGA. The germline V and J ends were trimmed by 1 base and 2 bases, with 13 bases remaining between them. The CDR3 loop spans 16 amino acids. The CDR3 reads CASSLNPTGTTDTQYF. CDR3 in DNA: TGTGCCAGCAGCTTAAACCCAACAGGGACCACAGATACGCAGTATTTT.

The DNA of the CDR3 is TGCGCCAGCAGCCTCCGGACTAGCGGGAGTAACCCCTCCTACAATGAGCAGTTCTTC. Its protein product is CASSLRTSGSNPSYNEQFF. The genes are TRBV5-1 and TRBJ2-1, with 13 nucleotides matching TRBD2. This CDR3 region has 19 residues. CDR1 SGHRS and CDR2 YFSETQ come from the germline V gene. V lost 4 bases, J lost 0 bases, and 10 bases stayed unmatched.

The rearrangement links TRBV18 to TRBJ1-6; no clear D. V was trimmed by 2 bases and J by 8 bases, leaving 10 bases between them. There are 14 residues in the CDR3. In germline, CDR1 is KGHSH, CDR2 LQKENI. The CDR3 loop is CASSPDLRDSPLHF. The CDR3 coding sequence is TGTGCCAGCTCACCAGACCTTAGGGATTCACCCCTCCACTTT.

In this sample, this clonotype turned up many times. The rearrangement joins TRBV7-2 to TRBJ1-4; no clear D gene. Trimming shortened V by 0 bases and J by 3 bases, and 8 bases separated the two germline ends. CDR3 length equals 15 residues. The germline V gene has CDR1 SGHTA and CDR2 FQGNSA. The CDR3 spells CASSLAGSPNEKLFF. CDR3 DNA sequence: TGTGCCAGCAGCTTAGCGGGGAGCCCTAATGAAAAACTGTTTTTT.

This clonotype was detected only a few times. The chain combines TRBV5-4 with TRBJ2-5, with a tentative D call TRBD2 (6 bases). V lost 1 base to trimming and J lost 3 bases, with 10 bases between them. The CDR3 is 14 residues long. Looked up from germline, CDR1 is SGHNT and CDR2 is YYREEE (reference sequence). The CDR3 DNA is TGTGCCAGCAGCTTGAGCGCGGGGAAAGAGACCCAGTACTTC. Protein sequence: CASSLSAGKETQYF.

The CDR3 reads CASSLRTGMGVNQPQHF. The CDR3 coding sequence is TGTGCCAGCAGCCTTAGGACAGGGATGGGGGTTAATCAGCCCCAGCATTTT. The chain has TRBV28 and TRBJ1-5; 8 positions match TRBD1. The germline V gene encodes CDR1 MDHEN and CDR2 SYDVKM. The junction had 14 bases not matched to a gene; V was cut back by 6 bases and J by 4 bases. The CDR3 runs 17 residues.

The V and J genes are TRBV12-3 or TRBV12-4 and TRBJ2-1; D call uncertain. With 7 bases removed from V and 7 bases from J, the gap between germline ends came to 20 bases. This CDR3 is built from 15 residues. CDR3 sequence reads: CASTFGRLDTNEQFF. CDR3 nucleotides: TGTGCCAGCACCTTTGGGCGGCTAGATACGAATGAGCAGTTCTTC.

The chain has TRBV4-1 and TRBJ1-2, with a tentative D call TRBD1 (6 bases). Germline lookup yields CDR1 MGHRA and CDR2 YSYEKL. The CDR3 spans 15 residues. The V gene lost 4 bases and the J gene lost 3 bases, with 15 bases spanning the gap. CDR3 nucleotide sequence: TGCGCCAGCAGCCCGAGGGTCAGGGGCGACTATGGCTACACCTTC. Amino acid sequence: CASSPRVRGDYGYTF.

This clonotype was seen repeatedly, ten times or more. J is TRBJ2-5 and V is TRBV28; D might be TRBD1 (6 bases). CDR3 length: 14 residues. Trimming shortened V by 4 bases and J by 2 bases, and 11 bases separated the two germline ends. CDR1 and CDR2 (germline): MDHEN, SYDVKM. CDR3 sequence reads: CASSSPDRQETQYF. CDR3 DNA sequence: TGTGCCAGCAGTTCCCCGGACAGACAAGAGACCCAGTACTTC.

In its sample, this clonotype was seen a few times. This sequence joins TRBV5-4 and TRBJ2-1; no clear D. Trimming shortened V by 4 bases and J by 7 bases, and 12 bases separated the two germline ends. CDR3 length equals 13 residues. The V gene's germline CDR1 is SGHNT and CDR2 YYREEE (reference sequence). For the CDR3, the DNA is TGTGCCAGCAGCGTCCGAGGATCGAATGAGCAGTTCTTC. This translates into CASSVRGSNEQFF.

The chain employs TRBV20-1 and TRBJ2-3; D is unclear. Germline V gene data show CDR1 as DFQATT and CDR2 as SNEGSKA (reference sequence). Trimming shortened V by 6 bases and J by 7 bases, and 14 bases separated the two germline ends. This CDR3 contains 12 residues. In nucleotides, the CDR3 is TGCAGTGCCCCCTCCGGGCGAAATACGCAGTATTTT. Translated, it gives CSAPSGRNTQYF.